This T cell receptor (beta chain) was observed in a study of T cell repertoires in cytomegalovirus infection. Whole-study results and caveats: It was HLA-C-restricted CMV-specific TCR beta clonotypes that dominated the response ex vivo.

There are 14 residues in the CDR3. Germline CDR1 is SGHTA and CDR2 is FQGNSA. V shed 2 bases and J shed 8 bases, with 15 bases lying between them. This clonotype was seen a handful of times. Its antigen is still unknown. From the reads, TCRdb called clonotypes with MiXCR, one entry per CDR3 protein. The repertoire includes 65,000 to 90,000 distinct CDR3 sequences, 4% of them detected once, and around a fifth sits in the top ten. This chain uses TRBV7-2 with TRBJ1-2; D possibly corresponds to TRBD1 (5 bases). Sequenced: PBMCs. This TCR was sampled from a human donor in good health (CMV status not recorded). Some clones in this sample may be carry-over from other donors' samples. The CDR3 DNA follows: TGTGCCAGCAGCTTATTCAGGGATGTTTACGGCTACACCTTC. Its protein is CASSLFRDVYGYTF.